The 21 T cell receptor beta chains below come from one sample, sequenced in a study of human T cells and chemical hapten exposure. TCRdb reprocessed the RACE reads via MiXCR and lists one record per CDR3 protein. This table holds about 360,000 distinct CDR3 sequences, nearly 5% found once. As for time point: patch test 1, 2 weeks after DPC sensitization. The treatment here: therapeutic diphenylcyclopropenone sensitization with weekly scalp DPC. The material was whole blood, obtained in connection with sensitization to the hapten diphenylcyclopropenone (DPC). These receptors were obtained from a woman in her forties or fifties with alopecia areata. Some clones in this sample may be carry-over from other donors' samples.

Only a few counts were recorded for this clonotype. The chain links TRBV14 to TRBJ1-1; weak D call: TRBD1 (6 bases). V lost 2 bases and J lost 0, with 10 bases in between. The CDR3 is 15 amino acids. Germline values: CDR1 SGHDN, CDR2 FVKESK. The CDR3 protein is CASSQITGMNTEAFF. The DNA for the CDR3 is TGTGCCAGCAGCCAAATAACAGGGATGAACACTGAAGCTTTCTTT.

This clonotype was recorded a few times. This rearrangement joins TRBV30 to TRBJ1-1; tentative D call: TRBD1 (5 bases). The germline V and J ends were trimmed by 4 bases and 1 base, with 10 bases remaining between them. Germline CDR1 is GTSNPN and CDR2 is SVGIG (reference sequence). The CDR3 extends over 13 amino acids. CDR3 sequence (DNA): TGTGCCTGGACCGACAGACCGAACACTGAAGCTTTCTTT. Translating gives CAWTDRPNTEAFF.

The genes are TRBV12-3 or TRBV12-4 and TRBJ2-2; D is uncertain. With 3 bases removed from V and 6 bases from J, the gap between germline ends came to 17 bases. CDR3 size: 16 residues. DNA for the CDR3: TGTGCCAGCAGTTTTGGTCGCCCGGGTTGGGCCGGGGAGCTGTTTTTT. Its protein is CASSFGRPGWAGELFF.

This clonotype was seen only a few times. The chain carries TRBV6-6 and TRBJ1-2; TRBD1 aligns across 9 bases. This CDR3 region has 16 residues. V lost 5 bases and J lost 0; bases outside the gene matches: 7. The germline CDR1 and CDR2 sequences are MNHNY and SVGAGI (reference sequence). CDR3 nucleotide sequence: TGTGCCAGCAGTCACCCGGGACAGGGAGCTAACTATGGCTACACCTTC. The encoded protein is CASSHPGQGANYGYTF.

This clonotype was seen ten or more times. The chain links TRBV20-1 to TRBJ2-5; no clear D. Per germline, CDR1 DFQATT and CDR2 SNEGSKA (reference sequence). With 5 bases removed from V and 5 bases from J, the gap between germline ends came to 12 bases. The length of the CDR3 is 12 residues. The CDR3 coding sequence is TGCAGTGCTCCGGCCCCTGGGGAGACCCAGTACTTC. This sequence encodes CSAPAPGETQYF.

This clonotype was seen more than once but under ten times. The chain links TRBV7-2 to TRBJ2-2; no definite D call. Germline values: CDR1 SGHTA, CDR2 FQGNSA. The length of the CDR3 is 14 residues. V shed 5 bases and J shed 1 base, with 8 bases lying between them. The CDR3 loop reads CASSPSRNTGELFF. CDR3 coding DNA: TGTGCCAGCAGCCCTAGTCGGAACACCGGGGAGCTGTTTTTT.

This clonotype occurred many times. The V and J genes are TRBV5-1 and TRBJ2-6; D uncertain. This CDR3 is built from 15 residues. Germline V gene data show CDR1 as SGHRS and CDR2 as YFSETQ. V was shortened by 1 base and J by 2 bases, with 7 bases between the two germline ends. The CDR3 spells CASSLSGAGANVLTF. CDR3 in DNA: TGCGCCAGCAGCTTGTCAGGTGCTGGGGCCAACGTCCTGACTTTC.

In its sample, this clonotype was seen many times. The V gene is TRBV7-2, the J gene TRBJ1-4; 10 bases are a match to TRBD1. This CDR3 region has 19 residues. V lost 4 bases and J lost 3; bases outside the gene matches: 14. Germline CDR1 and CDR2: SGHTA and FQGNSA. CDR3 amino acids: CASSSHDRGLMVANEKLFF. CDR3 sequence (DNA): TGTGCCAGCAGCTCACACGACAGGGGGCTAATGGTAGCTAATGAAAAACTGTTTTTT.

This clonotype was detected many times. The chain joins TRBV7-8 to TRBJ2-4; D may be TRBD2 (6 bases). There are 16 residues in the CDR3. Germline loops: CDR1 SGHVS, CDR2 FQNEAQ. V was pared by 2 bases and J by 0 bases, with 11 bases between. CDR3 DNA sequence: TGTGCCAGCAGCTTATCGGGGACTTTAGCCAAAAACATTCAGTACTTC. Its translation is CASSLSGTLAKNIQYF.

The V and J genes are TRBV7-9 and TRBJ2-1; D not certain. The germline gives CDR1 SEHNR, CDR2 FQNEAQ (reference sequence). The CDR3 totals 12 residues. Trimming cost V 4 bases and J 8 bases, with 9 bases left between them. The CDR3 nucleotides read TGTGCCAGCAGCTCTGGGCAGGATGAGCAGTTCTTC. Residues: CASSSGQDEQFF.

This clonotype was observed at least ten times. CDR3 residues: CASSQDWSNQPQHF. The CDR3 DNA follows: TGTGCCAGCAGCCAAGACTGGAGCAATCAGCCCCAGCATTTT. The chain uses TRBV3-1 and TRBJ1-5; unclear D gene. CDR3 length: 14 residues. Trimming removed 0 bases at V and 1 base at J, with 4 bases between. Germline CDR1 and CDR2: LGHDT and YNNKEL (reference sequence).

This clonotype came up a few times. V and J are TRBV13 and TRBJ1-1; weak D call: TRBD1 (5 bases). This CDR3 contains 14 residues. The germline CDR1 and CDR2 sequences are PRHDT and FYEKMQ (reference sequence). V lost 0 bases and J lost 6, with 11 bases in between. In DNA form, the CDR3 reads TGTGCCAGCAGCTTAGGTCGGGGGTTGGCTGAAGCTTTCTTT. Encoded protein: CASSLGRGLAEAFF. Looking up the rest from reference TRBV13 and TRBJ1-1 gives the full variable domain: AAGVIQSPRHLIKEKRETATLKCYPIPRHDTVYWYQQGPGQDPQFLISFYEKMQSDKGSIPDRFSAQQFSDYHSELNMSSLELGDSALYFCASSLGRGLAEAFFGQGTRLTVV.

With regard to this clonotype: This could be a read error, since a much larger clone is one nucleotide away. The chain recombines TRBV12-3 or TRBV12-4 with TRBJ2-7, with 9 bases matching TRBD2. The CDR3 runs 18 residues. CDR3 in DNA: TGTGACAGCAGTTTGGGAGGACTAGCGACCAGCGAGCCTAACGAGCAGTACTTC. Its translation is CDSSLGGLATSEPNEQYF.

This clonotype was counted only a few times. The rearrangement joins TRBV29-1 to TRBJ1-2, with D possibly matching TRBD1 (6 bases). The germline V gene encodes CDR1 SQVTM and CDR2 ANQGSEA. The length of the CDR3 is 14 residues. V was pared by 0 bases and J by 5 bases, with 13 bases between. CDR3 protein: CSVEDFWTEYGYTF. As DNA, the CDR3 is TGCAGCGTTGAAGATTTTTGGACAGAGTATGGCTACACCTTC.

This clonotype has a handful of counts. This sequence joins TRBV29-1 and TRBJ1-1; D uncertain. This CDR3 is 12 amino acids long. The V gene lost 7 bases and the J gene lost 2 bases, with 11 bases spanning the gap. Looked up from germline, CDR1 is SQVTM and CDR2 is ANQGSEA. For the CDR3, the DNA is TGCAGCGCGAGACTGAGTAACACTGAAGCTTTCTTT. Its protein is CSARLSNTEAFF.

This clonotype was detected ten times or more. The CDR3: CASNGGGQDTQYF. CDR3 nucleotide sequence: TGTGCCAGCAACGGGGGGGGCCAAGATACGCAGTATTTT. The chain is built from TRBV2 and TRBJ2-3, with 8 nucleotides matching TRBD2. Germline CDR1 SNHLY, CDR2 FYNNEI. Unmatched junction bases numbered 5, after V lost 7 bases and J lost 5 bases. The CDR3 extends over 13 amino acids.

This clonotype turned up a few times. The chain uses TRBV10-2 and TRBJ2-7; a possible D gene is TRBD2 (6 bases). The CDR3 is made up of 13 amino acids. In germline, CDR1 is WSHSY, CDR2 SAAADI. Trimming took off 10 bases at V and 5 bases at J, with 18 bases between the two ends. The CDR3 spells CATRPGEAHEQYF. The CDR3 nucleotides read TGCGCCACCCGGCCGGGGGAGGCCCACGAGCAGTACTTC.

At least ten counts were recorded for this clonotype. The chain is built from TRBV28 and TRBJ2-7; 14 nucleotides align to TRBD2. CDR3 length equals 19 residues. J gave up 1 base and V 5 bases, and 13 bases lay outside the gene matches. Germline loops: CDR1 MDHEN, CDR2 SYDVKM. CDR3 region: CASSPPPGTSGSTSYEQYF. CDR3 sequence (DNA): TGTGCCAGCAGTCCCCCCCCCGGGACTAGCGGGAGCACTTCCTACGAGCAGTACTTC.

This sequence joins TRBV13 and TRBJ2-1, with 10 bases aligning to TRBD2. The germline gives CDR1 PRHDT, CDR2 FYEKMQ (reference sequence). The V and J ends lost 5 bases and 4 bases, in that order; junction bases with no gene match: 8. This CDR3 is 16 amino acids long. CDR3 region: CASSLGLAVQYNEQFF. CDR3 DNA sequence: TGTGCCAGCAGCCTCGGACTAGCGGTCCAATACAATGAGCAGTTCTTC. Using reference TRBV13 and TRBJ2-1 for the parts outside the CDR3, the full variable domain is AAGVIQSPRHLIKEKRETATLKCYPIPRHDTVYWYQQGPGQDPQFLISFYEKMQSDKGSIPDRFSAQQFSDYHSELNMSSLELGDSALYFCASSLGLAVQYNEQFFGPGTRLTVL.

There are a few counts of this clonotype. This chain uses TRBV12-3 or TRBV12-4 with TRBJ1-6; 8 bases match TRBD1. The CDR3 covers 14 residues. With 6 bases clipped from V and 6 bases from J, the junction kept 4 bases outside the gene matches. CDR3 protein: CASSRGQVNSPLHF. The CDR3 bases are TGTGCCAGCAGCCGGGGACAGGTTAATTCACCCCTCCACTTT.

This clonotype was detected only a few times. This sequence joins TRBV7-6 and TRBJ2-3; D perhaps matches TRBD2 (6 bases). From germline, CDR1 is SGHVS and CDR2 FNYEAQ. The CDR3 loop spans 16 amino acids. V lost 5 bases and J 6 bases, leaving 21 bases between the germline ends. The CDR3 spells CASSQSGLLLPDTQYF. The CDR3 nucleotides read TGTGCCAGCAGCCAGTCGGGACTCCTCCTGCCCGATACGCAGTATTTT.